This T cell receptor beta chain was found in a study of blood T cell repertoires in COVID-19. Measured with immunoSEQ multiplex PCR; TCRdb has only the in-frame clones, and not every one. The sample holds 11,000 or so clones, just over 70% seen once. In this sample, this clone turned up a few times. Followed longitudinally, the Seattle patients had been enrolled during active infection. The CDR3 runs 14 residues. Germline loops: CDR1 MNHEY, CDR2 SVGAGI. V lost 5 bases, J lost 0 bases, and 10 bases lay in between. The sequence was obtained from a man aged 55-75 years with COVID-19, enrolled during active disease. The chain recombines TRBV6-5 with TRBJ1-2; D remains ambiguous. The sample consisted of peripheral blood. CDR3 sequence reads: CASSLRRTNYGYTF. CDR3 sequence (DNA): TGTGCCAGCAGTCTCAGGCGAACTAACTATGGCTACACCTTC.